Below, 19 T cell receptor beta chains from the same sample are listed, as sequenced in a study of T cells in Graves' hyperthyroidism and ophthalmopathy. TCR beta CDR3 sequences were amplified from RNA transcripts. Researchers ran a first-round RT-PCR on the TCR CDR3 using the HTBI primer set. TCRdb independently ran MiXCR on the multiplex PCR reads; one entry per CDR3 protein. The table has 300,000 to 450,000 distinct CDR3 sequences, around 14% seen once. Sequencing used blood. The source is a woman between 18 and 30 years old with Graves' hyperthyroidism.

There are many counts of this clonotype. The genes are TRBV7-3 and TRBJ1-5; 8 bases align to TRBD1. V shed 5 bases and J 2 bases; nucleotides not matched to a gene: 11. The CDR3 loop spans 17 amino acids. CDR1 and CDR2 from the germline V gene are SGHTA and FQGTGA. The CDR3 reads CASSQRTGRSGNQPQHF. The CDR3 DNA reads TGTGCCAGCAGCCAAAGGACAGGGCGGTCGGGCAATCAGCCCCAGCATTTT. The complete variable domain, with remaining parts taken from reference TRBV7-3 and TRBJ1-5, reads GAGVSQTPSNKVTEKGKYVELRCDPISGHTALYWYRQSLGQGPEFLIYFQGTGAADDSGLPNDRFFAVRPEGSVSTLKIQRTERGDSAVYLCASSQRTGRSGNQPQHFGDGTRLSIL.

This clonotype was counted many times. The chain employs TRBV7-8 and TRBJ2-3; no reliable D call. This CDR3 region has 16 residues. CDR1 is SGHVS, CDR2 FQNEAQ, per germline. V lost 1 base and J 2 bases, leaving 13 bases between the germline ends. The CDR3 loop is CASSLVRTPATDTQYF. The CDR3 nucleotides read TGTGCCAGCAGCTTAGTAAGGACCCCGGCCACAGATACGCAGTATTTT.

As to this clonotype: This clone may be a read error of a much larger clone one base away. The chain joins TRBV20-1 to TRBJ2-1, with TRBD2 matching over 7 bases. J gave up 10 bases and V 1 base, and 13 bases lay outside the gene matches. In germline, CDR1 is DFQATT, CDR2 SNEGSKA (reference sequence). The length of the CDR3 is 15 residues. CDR3 coding DNA: TGCAGTGCTAGAGGAGTGGAAGCGGGATCGGGAGAGCAGTTCTTC. This codes for CSARGVEAGSGEQFF.

This clonotype has at least ten counts. The V call is TRBV28, the J call TRBJ2-2, with 7 bases fitting TRBD1. This CDR3 comprises 14 residues. CDR1 MDHEN and CDR2 SYDVKM come from the germline V gene. V gave up 5 bases and J gave up 3 bases; unmatched junction bases: 3. Written as DNA, the CDR3 is TGTGCCAGCAGTCTCACAGGGGACACCGGGGAGCTGTTTTTT. As protein: CASSLTGDTGELFF.

The chain employs TRBV15 and TRBJ1-2; a possible D gene is TRBD1 (6 bases). V was cut by 2 bases and J by 5 bases, with 12 bases left in between. CDR1 LNHNV and CDR2 YYDKDF come from the germline V gene (reference sequence). The CDR3 is made up of 14 amino acids. CDR3 region: CATSRSPDSYGYTF. In DNA, the CDR3 is TGTGCCACCAGCAGATCACCGGACAGTTATGGCTACACCTTC. Complete variable domain (other parts from reference TRBV15 and TRBJ1-2): DAMVIQNPRYQVTQFGKPVTLSCSQTLNHNVMYWYQQKSSQAPKLLFHYYDKDFNNEADTPDNFQSRRPNTSFCFLDIRSPGLGDTAMYLCATSRSPDSYGYTFGSGTRLTVV.

The V gene is TRBV9, the J gene TRBJ1-3; D call uncertain. V dropped 3 bases and J dropped 11 bases, with 12 bases sitting between them. Germline lookup yields CDR1 SGDLS and CDR2 YYNGEE. The CDR3 is 12 amino acids. CDR3 residues: CASSGSGGSIYF. CDR3 nucleotide sequence: TGTGCCAGCAGCGGGTCCGGTGGGTCCATATATTTT.

The CDR3 bases are TGTGCCAGCTCACGGTTTTCGGACCTCCAAGAGACCCAGTACTTC. Translating gives CASSRFSDLQETQYF. This chain joins TRBV18 and TRBJ2-5; D is undetermined. Germline CDR1 reads KGHSH; CDR2 reads LQKENI. The V and J ends lost 4 bases and 1 base respectively, with 13 bases between them. CDR3 length equals 15 residues.

The table lists this clonotype with many counts. The CDR3 sequence: CASSRDRASRGYTF. CDR3 coding DNA: TGTGCCAGCAGCCGGGACAGGGCCTCGAGGGGCTACACCTTC. The J gene is TRBJ1-2, the V gene TRBV3-1; 9 positions agree with TRBD1. CDR1 and CDR2 (germline): LGHDT, YNNKEL (reference sequence). CDR3 size: 14 residues. Trimming removed 4 bases from V and 8 bases from J; junction bases left unmatched: 8.

This clonotype was found many times. The chain couples TRBV7-9 to TRBJ2-7, with a possible D match to TRBD2 (6 bases). The CDR3 has 16 amino acids. The V end lost 5 bases, the J end lost 3 bases, and 20 bases lay between the germline ends. Germline assignment: CDR1 SEHNR and CDR2 FQNEAQ (reference sequence). Written as DNA, the CDR3 is TGTGCCAGCAGCCAAGGGTCTTCGGACTACGGCTACGAGCAGTACTTC. Translation: CASSQGSSDYGYEQYF.

This clonotype was seen a few times. The CDR3: CASSQRPVNTF. Here the CDR3 DNA reads TGTGCCAGCAGCCAGCGTCCTGTGAACACCTTC. The chain combines TRBV7-2 with TRBJ1-2; no clear D. Trimming left V 5 bases short and J 12 bases short, with 13 bases between. Per germline, CDR1 SGHTA and CDR2 FQGNSA. The length of the CDR3 is 11 residues.

There are a few counts of this clonotype. The chain uses TRBV4-1 and TRBJ2-5; 7 bases agree with TRBD2. The CDR3 loop spans 15 amino acids. The V segment lost 2 bases and the J segment 5 bases; nucleotides outside the gene matches: 8. Germline values: CDR1 MGHRA, CDR2 YSYEKL. The chain's CDR3 is CASSQIAAGSETQYF. Here the CDR3 DNA reads TGCGCCAGCAGCCAAATAGCAGCGGGGTCGGAGACCCAGTACTTC.

This clonotype was detected many times. V usage is TRBV10-3 and J usage is TRBJ2-7; 9 bases map to TRBD2. CDR1 and CDR2 from the germline V gene are ENHRY and SYGVKD. CDR3 length: 15 amino acids. Losses at the gene ends were 0 bases for V and 6 bases for J; bases not matched to a gene: 6. The DNA of the CDR3 is TGTGCCATCAGTGAGTCGGCGGGGGGGACTGGCGAGCAGTACTTC. It is translated as CAISESAGGTGEQYF.

V and J are TRBV29-1 and TRBJ1-2, with a possible D match to TRBD1 (6 bases). CDR3 length equals 13 residues. V was pared by 1 base and J by 6 bases, with 12 bases between. Germline lookup yields CDR1 SQVTM and CDR2 ANQGSEA. CDR3 protein: CSVEGGGPDGYTF. DNA for the CDR3: TGCAGCGTTGAAGGGGGGGGGCCGGATGGCTACACCTTC.

This clonotype showed up many times. CDR3 DNA sequence: TGTGCCAGCCGTCCTTTCGGTGGGACGAACACCGGGGAGCTGTTTTTT. Encoded protein: CASRPFGGTNTGELFF. The chain recombines TRBV27 with TRBJ2-2, with D hard to call. The CDR3 loop spans 16 amino acids. Germline V gene sequence: CDR1 MNHEY, CDR2 SMNVEV (reference sequence). Between the trimmed V and J ends, which lost 8 bases and 0 bases, there was a span of 16 bases.

This clonotype was counted ten times or more. The chain links TRBV18 to TRBJ1-2, with 10 nucleotides matching TRBD1. With V trimmed by 6 bases and J by 6 bases, 7 bases remained unmatched. The CDR3 length is 14 residues. Germline CDR1 KGHSH, CDR2 LQKENI. CDR3 nucleotide sequence: TGTGCCAGCTCCCCCCGACAGGGGGCTGATGGCTACACCTTC. This encodes CASSPRQGADGYTF.

This clonotype showed up many times. The rearrangement links TRBV24-1 to TRBJ2-1; maybe TRBD2 (6 bases). The CDR3 has 17 residues. V dropped 1 base and J dropped 5 bases, with 17 bases sitting between them. Germline V gene data show CDR1 as KGHDR and CDR2 as SFDVKD. CDR3 DNA sequence: TGTGCCACCAGTGATTTCCCCCGGGGGTCCGCTAACAATGAGCAGTTCTTC. As protein: CATSDFPRGSANNEQFF.

As to this clonotype: This may be a read error: a much more frequent sequence differs by one nucleotide. The rearrangement links TRBV20-1 to TRBJ1-1; D might be TRBD1 (6 bases). This CDR3 has 15 amino acids. In germline, CDR1 is DFQATT, CDR2 SNEGSKA (reference sequence). The CDR3 loop reads CSAGEGGASRTEAFF. The CDR3 region has the DNA TGCAGTGCTGGAGAGGGGGGGGCTTCACGGACTGAAGCTTTCTTT.

This clonotype has only a few counts. This sequence joins TRBV18 and TRBJ2-3; 8 bases line up with TRBD2. The germline gives CDR1 KGHSH, CDR2 LQKENI. V was pared by 1 base and J by 0 bases, with 9 bases of the junction left unmatched. The CDR3 has 18 residues. For the CDR3, the DNA is TGTGCCAGCTCACCACTGATGAGCGGGAGTTCCAGCACAGATACGCAGTATTTT. This encodes CASSPLMSGSSSTDTQYF. Full variable domain (rest looked up from reference TRBV18 and TRBJ2-3): NAGVMQNPRHLVRRRGQEARLRCSPMKGHSHVYWYRQLPEEGLKFMVYLQKENIIDESGMPKERFSAEFPKEGPSILRIQQVVRGDSAAYFCASSPLMSGSSSTDTQYFGPGTRLTVL.

Ten or more counts support this clonotype. The rearrangement joins TRBV12-3 or TRBV12-4 to TRBJ1-4; 11 bases align to TRBD1. The J segment lost 4 bases and the V segment lost 5 bases, leaving 15 bases of the junction unmatched. This CDR3 has 19 residues. The chain's CDR3 is CASSPANAGQGAFNEKLFF. DNA for the CDR3: TGTGCCAGCAGTCCCGCGAATGCAGGACAGGGGGCGTTTAATGAAAAACTGTTTTTT.